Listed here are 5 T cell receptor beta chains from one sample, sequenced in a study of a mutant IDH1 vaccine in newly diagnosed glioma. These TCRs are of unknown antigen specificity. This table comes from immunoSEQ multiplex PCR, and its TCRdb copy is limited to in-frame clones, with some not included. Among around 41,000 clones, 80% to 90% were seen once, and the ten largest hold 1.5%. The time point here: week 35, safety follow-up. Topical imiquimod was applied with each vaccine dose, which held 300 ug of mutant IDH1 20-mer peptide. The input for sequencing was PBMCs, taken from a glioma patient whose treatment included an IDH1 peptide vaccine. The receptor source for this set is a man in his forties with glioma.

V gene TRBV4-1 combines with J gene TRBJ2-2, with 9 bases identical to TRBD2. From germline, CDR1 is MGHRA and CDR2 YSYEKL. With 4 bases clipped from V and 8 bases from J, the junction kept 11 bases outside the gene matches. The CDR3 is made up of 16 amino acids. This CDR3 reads CASSPPGGGASGELFF. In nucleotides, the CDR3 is TGCGCCAGCAGCCCGCCTGGCGGGGGGGCCTCTGGGGAGCTGTTTTTT.

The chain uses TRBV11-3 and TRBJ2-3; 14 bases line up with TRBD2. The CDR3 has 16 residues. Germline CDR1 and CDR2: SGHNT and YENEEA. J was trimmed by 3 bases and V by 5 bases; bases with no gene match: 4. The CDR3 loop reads CASSPGTSGRTDTQYF. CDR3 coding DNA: TGTGCCAGCAGCCCCGGGACTAGCGGGAGAACAGATACGCAGTATTTT.

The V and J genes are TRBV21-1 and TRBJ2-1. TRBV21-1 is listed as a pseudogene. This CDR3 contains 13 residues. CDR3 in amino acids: CASSKDYANEQFF. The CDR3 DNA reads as TGTGCCAGCAGCAAAGATTACGCCAATGAGCAGTTCTTC.

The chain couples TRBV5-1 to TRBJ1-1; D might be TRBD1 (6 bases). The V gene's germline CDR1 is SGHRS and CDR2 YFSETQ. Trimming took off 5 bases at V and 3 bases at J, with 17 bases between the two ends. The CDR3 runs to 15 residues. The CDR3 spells CASSLRTAIHTEAFF. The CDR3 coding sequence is TGCGCCAGCAGTTTGAGGACAGCTATCCACACTGAAGCTTTCTTT.

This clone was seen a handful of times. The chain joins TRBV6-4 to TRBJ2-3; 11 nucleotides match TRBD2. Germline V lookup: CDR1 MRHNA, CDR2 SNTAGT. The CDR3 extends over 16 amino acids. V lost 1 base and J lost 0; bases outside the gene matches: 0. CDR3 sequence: CASSDLAGGSTDTQYF. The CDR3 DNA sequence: TGTGCCAGCAGTGACTTAGCGGGAGGGAGCACAGATACGCAGTATTTT.